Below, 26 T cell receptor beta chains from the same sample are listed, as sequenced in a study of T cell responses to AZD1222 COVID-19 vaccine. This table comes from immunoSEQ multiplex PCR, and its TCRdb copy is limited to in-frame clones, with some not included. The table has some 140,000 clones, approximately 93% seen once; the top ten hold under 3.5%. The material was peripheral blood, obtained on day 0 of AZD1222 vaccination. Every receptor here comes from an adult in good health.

Here the CDR3 DNA reads TGTGCCAGCAGTTTTGGCCCGGGACAGGGAGGTGGCTACACCTTC. Translated: CASSFGPGQGGGYTF. V and J are TRBV28 and TRBJ1-2; 9 nucleotides agree with TRBD1. The J segment lost 7 bases and the V segment lost 3 bases, leaving 9 bases of the junction unmatched. The CDR3 is 15 amino acids. Germline V gene sequence: CDR1 MDHEN, CDR2 SYDVKM.

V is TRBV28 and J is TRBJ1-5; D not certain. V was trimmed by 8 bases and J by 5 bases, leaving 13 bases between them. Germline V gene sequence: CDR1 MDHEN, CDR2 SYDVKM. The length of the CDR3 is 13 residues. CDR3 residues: CASRGRRDQPQHF. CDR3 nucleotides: TGTGCCAGCCGCGGAAGAAGAGATCAGCCCCAGCATTTT. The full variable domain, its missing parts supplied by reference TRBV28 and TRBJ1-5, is DVKVTQSSRYLVKRTGEKVFLECVQDMDHENMFWYRQDPGLGLRLIYFSYDVKMKEKGDIPEGYSVSREKKERFSLILESASTNQTSMYLCASRGRRDQPQHFGDGTRLSIL.

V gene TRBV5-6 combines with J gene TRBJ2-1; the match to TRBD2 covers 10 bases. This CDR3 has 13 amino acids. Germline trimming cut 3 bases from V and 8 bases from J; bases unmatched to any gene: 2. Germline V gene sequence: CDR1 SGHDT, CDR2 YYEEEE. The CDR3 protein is CASSWGTSDEQFF. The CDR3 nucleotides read TGTGCCAGCAGCTGGGGGACTAGCGATGAGCAGTTCTTC.

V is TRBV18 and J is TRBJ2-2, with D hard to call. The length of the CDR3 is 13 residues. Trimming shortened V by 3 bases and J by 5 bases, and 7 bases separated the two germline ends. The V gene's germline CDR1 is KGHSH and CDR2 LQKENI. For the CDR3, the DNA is TGTGCCAGCTCACCTACTGATACCGGGGAGCTGTTTTTT. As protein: CASSPTDTGELFF. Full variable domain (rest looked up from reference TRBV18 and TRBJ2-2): NAGVMQNPRHLVRRRGQEARLRCSPMKGHSHVYWYRQLPEEGLKFMVYLQKENIIDESGMPKERFSAEFPKEGPSILRIQQVVRGDSAAYFCASSPTDTGELFFGEGSRLTVL.

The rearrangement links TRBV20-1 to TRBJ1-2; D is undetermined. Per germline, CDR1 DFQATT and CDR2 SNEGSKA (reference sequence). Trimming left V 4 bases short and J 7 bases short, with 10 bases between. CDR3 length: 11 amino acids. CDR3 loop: CSAIVLSGYTF. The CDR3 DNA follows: TGCAGTGCTATCGTACTCAGTGGCTACACCTTC.

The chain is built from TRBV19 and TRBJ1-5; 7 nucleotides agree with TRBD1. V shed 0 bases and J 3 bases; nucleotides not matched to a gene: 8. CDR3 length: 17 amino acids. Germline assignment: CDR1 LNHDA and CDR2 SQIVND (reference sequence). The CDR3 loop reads CASSIEEGRGVNQPQHF. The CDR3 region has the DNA TGTGCCAGTAGTATAGAGGAAGGCAGGGGGGTCAATCAGCCCCAGCATTTT.

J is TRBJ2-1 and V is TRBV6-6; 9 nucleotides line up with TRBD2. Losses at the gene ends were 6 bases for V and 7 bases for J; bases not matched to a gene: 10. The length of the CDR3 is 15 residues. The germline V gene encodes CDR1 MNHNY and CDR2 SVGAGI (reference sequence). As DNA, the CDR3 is TGTGCCAGCAGCCCGACTAGCGGTATTCGTAATGAGCAGTTCTTC. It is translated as CASSPTSGIRNEQFF.

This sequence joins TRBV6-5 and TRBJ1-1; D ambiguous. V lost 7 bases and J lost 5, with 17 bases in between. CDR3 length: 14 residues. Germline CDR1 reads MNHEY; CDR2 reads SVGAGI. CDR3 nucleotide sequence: TGTGCCAGCACTAAAGGGCAGGCCGGGACTGAAGCTTTCTTT. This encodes CASTKGQAGTEAFF.

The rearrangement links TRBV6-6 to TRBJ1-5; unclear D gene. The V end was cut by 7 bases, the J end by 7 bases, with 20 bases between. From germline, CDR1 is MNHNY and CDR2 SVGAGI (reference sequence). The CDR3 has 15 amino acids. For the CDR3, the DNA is TGTGCCAGCAATAACCCAGACGATGTAAGACAGCCCCAGCATTTT. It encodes CASNNPDDVRQPQHF.

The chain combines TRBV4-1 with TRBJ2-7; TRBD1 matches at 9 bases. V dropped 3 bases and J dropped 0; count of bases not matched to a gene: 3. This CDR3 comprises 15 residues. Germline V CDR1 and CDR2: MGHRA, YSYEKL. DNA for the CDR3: TGCGCCAGCAGCCAGACGACAGGGGGCTCCTACGAGCAGTACTTC. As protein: CASSQTTGGSYEQYF.

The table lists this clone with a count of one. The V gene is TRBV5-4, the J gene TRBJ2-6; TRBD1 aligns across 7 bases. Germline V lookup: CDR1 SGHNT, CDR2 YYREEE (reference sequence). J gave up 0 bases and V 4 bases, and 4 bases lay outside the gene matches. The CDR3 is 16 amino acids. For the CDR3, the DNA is TGTGCCAGCAGCGTACAGGGGACCTCTGGGGCCAACGTCCTGACTTTC. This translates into CASSVQGTSGANVLTF.

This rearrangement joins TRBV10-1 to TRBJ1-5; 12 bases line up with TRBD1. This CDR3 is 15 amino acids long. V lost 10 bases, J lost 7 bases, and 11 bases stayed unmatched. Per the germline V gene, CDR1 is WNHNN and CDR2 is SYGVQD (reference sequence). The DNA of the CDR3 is TGCGCCACCTCCCGGGACAGGGGGCTAGAACAGCCCCAGCATTTT. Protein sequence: CATSRDRGLEQPQHF.

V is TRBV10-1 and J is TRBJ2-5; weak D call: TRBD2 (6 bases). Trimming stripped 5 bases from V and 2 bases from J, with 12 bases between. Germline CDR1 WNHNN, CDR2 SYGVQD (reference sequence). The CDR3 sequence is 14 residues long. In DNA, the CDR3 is TGCGCCAGCAGTACCGGGACTGCTCAAGAGACCCAGTACTTC. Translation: CASSTGTAQETQYF.

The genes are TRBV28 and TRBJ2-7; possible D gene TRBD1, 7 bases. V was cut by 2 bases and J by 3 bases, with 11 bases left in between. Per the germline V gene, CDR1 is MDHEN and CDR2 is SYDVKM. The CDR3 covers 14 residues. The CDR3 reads CASSLPGGNYEQYF. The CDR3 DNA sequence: TGTGCCAGCAGTTTACCAGGGGGGAACTACGAGCAGTACTTC.

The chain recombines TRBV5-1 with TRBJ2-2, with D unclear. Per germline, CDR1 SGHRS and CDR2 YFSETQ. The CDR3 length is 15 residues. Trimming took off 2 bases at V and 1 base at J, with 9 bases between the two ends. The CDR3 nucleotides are TGCGCCAGCAGCTTAGTAGTGGGGAACACCGGGGAGCTGTTTTTT. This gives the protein CASSLVVGNTGELFF.

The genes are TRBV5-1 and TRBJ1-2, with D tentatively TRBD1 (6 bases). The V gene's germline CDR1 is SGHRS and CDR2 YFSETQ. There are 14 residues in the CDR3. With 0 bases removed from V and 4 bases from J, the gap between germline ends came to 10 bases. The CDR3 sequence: CASSLVRGSYGYTF. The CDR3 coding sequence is TGCGCCAGCAGCTTGGTTAGGGGGAGCTATGGCTACACCTTC.

The CDR3 DNA follows: TGTGCCAGCAGCTTGGGGCACTACGAGCAGTACTTC. Translating it yields CASSLGHYEQYF. The chain carries TRBV11-2 and TRBJ2-7, with D perhaps TRBD1 (5 bases). This CDR3 contains 12 residues. Trimming removed 3 bases at V and 3 bases at J, with 6 bases between. CDR1 SGHAT and CDR2 FQNNGV come from the germline V gene.

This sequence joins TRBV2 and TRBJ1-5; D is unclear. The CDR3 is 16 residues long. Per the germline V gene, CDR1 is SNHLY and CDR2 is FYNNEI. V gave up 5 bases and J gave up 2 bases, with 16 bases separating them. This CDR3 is CASSPLIPYGNQPQHF. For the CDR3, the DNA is TGTGCCAGCAGTCCACTAATTCCATACGGCAATCAGCCCCAGCATTTT.

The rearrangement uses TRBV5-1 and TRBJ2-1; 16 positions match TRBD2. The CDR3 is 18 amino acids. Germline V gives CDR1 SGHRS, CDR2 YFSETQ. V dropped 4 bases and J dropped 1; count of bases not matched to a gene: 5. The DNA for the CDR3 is TGCGCCAGCAGCCCGGGACTAGCGGGAGGGCGGTCCTACAATGAGCAGTTCTTC. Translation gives CASSPGLAGGRSYNEQFF.

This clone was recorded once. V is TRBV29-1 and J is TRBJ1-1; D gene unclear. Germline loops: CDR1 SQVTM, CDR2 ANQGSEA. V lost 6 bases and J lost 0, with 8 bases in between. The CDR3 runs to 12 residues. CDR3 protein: CSVGRMNTEAFF. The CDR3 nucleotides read TGCAGCGTGGGCAGAATGAACACTGAAGCTTTCTTT.

CDR3 nucleotide sequence: TGTGCCAGCAGCTACCTGGCAGCTAGCACAGATACGCAGTATTTT. This encodes CASSYLAASTDTQYF. This chain joins TRBV7-8 and TRBJ2-3; D is unclear. Between the trimmed V and J ends, which lost 4 bases and 0 bases, there was a span of 11 bases. CDR3 size: 15 residues. Germline CDR1 and CDR2: SGHVS and FQNEAQ.

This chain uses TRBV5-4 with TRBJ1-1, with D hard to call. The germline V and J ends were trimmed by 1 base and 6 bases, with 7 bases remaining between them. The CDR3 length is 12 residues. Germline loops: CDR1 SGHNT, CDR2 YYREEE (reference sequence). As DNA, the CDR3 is TGTGCCAGCAGCTTGTGGGGTGCTGAAGCTTTCTTT. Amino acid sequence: CASSLWGAEAFF. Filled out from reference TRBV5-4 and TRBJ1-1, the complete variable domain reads ETGVTQSPTHLIKTRGQQVTLRCSSQSGHNTVSWYQQALGQGPQFIFQYYREEENGRGNFPPRFSGLQFPNYSSELNVNALELDDSALYLCASSLWGAEAFFGQGTRLTVV.

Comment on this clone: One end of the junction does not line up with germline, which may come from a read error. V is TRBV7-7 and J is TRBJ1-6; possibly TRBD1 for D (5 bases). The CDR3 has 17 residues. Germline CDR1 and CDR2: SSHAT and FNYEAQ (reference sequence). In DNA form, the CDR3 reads TGTGCTAGCAGCTTAGAATCGGTACGGGGGGATAATTCACCCCTCCACTTT. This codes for CASSLESVRGDNSPLHF.

The CDR3 bases are TGTGCCAGCAGACTCGGACAGCTCAATTCACCCCTCCACTTT. This translates into CASRLGQLNSPLHF. The genes are TRBV6-5 and TRBJ1-6; the D gene is possibly TRBD1 (6 bases). The ends were cut back, 6 bases at V and 7 bases at J, with 13 bases in the middle. The V gene's germline CDR1 is MNHEY and CDR2 SVGAGI. The CDR3 is made up of 14 amino acids.

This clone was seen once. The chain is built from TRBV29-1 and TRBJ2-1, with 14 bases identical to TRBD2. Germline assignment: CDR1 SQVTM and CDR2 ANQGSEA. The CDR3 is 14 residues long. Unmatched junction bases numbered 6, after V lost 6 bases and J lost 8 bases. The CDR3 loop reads CSVGLAGVMHEQFF. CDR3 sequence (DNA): TGCAGCGTGGGACTAGCGGGAGTTATGCATGAGCAGTTCTTC.

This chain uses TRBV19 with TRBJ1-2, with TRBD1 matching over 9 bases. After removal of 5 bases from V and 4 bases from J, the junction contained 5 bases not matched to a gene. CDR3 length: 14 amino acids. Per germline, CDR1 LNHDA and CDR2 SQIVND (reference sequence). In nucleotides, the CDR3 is TGTGCCAGTAGTGACATGGGACAGGGCTATGGCTACACCTTC. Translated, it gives CASSDMGQGYGYTF. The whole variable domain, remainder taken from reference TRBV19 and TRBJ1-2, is DGGITQSPKYLFRKEGQNVTLSCEQNLNHDAMYWYRQDPGQGLRLIYYSQIVNDFQKGDIAEGYSVSREKKESFPLTVTSAQKNPTAFYLCASSDMGQGYGYTFGSGTRLTVV.